These T cell receptor beta chains were read from a single sample in a study of Graves' ophthalmopathy and Graves' hyperthyroidism. TCRdb redid the calling of the multiplex PCR reads with MiXCR, one entry per CDR3 protein. The table includes approximately 1.2 million distinct CDR3 sequences, 35% to 40% detected once. The sequenced sample was peripheral blood or thyroid tissue (not recorded which). The receptors stem from an adult man with Graves' hyperthyroidism. The CDR3 runs from the conserved cysteine through the conserved F or W. The D gene is left open where the match is weak. Rows may omit the clone size; those that give it use once, few, many or a size class.

many | TRBJ1-2 | TRBV7-9 | . | TGTGCCAGCAGCTTACAGGGATGGGAGTCGGACTATGGCTACACCTTC | CASSLQGWESDYGYTF
many | TRBJ1-2 | TRBV29-1 | . | TGCAGCGTTGACGCAGGGGCTATAGGCTACACCTTC | CSVDAGAIGYTF
. | TRBJ1-1 | TRBV6-5 | TRBD1 | TGTGCCAGCAGTTACGGACAGGGGACGGGGGAAGCTTTCTTT | CASSYGQGTGEAFF
few | TRBJ2-5 | TRBV11-2 | TRBD2 | TGTGCCAGCAGCTTACGACTAGCGGGAGGCTCTTCTCTACAAGAGACCCAGTACTTC | CASSLRLAGGSSLQETQYF
many | TRBJ1-2 | TRBV19 | . | TGTGCCAGTAGTAGGGCCGGGACTAACTATGGCTACACCTTC | CASSRAGTNYGYTF
many | TRBJ1-2 | TRBV7-9 | TRBD1 | TGTGCCAGCACCCCAGACAGGGTTCTCGGTGGCTACACCTTC | CASTPDRVLGGYTF
many | TRBJ2-7 | TRBV15 | . | TGTGCCACCAGCAGAGATCGAGGTGCACTTAACGAGCAGTACTTC | CATSRDRGALNEQYF
. | TRBJ1-6 | TRBV2 | . | TGTGCCAGCACCTATGGGGGATCACCCCTCCACTTT | CASTYGGSPLHF
many | TRBJ1-5 | TRBV2 | . | TGTGCCAGCCGTCCGGGGTCGTCGTTGGGTCAGCCCCAGCATTTT | CASRPGSSLGQPQHF
many | TRBJ2-7 | TRBV2 | . | TGTGCCAGCAGCGTGCAAGAGTACGAGCAGTACTTC | CASSVQEYEQYF
. | TRBJ1-1 | TRBV5-8 | . | TGTGCCAGCAGCTTGCGGGAGGGGAACACTGAAGCTTTCTTT | CASSLREGNTEAFF
many | TRBJ2-7 | TRBV7-6 | TRBD1 | TGTGCCAGCAGCCAGGGACAGGGGGCGGACGAGCAGTACTTC | CASSQGQGADEQYF